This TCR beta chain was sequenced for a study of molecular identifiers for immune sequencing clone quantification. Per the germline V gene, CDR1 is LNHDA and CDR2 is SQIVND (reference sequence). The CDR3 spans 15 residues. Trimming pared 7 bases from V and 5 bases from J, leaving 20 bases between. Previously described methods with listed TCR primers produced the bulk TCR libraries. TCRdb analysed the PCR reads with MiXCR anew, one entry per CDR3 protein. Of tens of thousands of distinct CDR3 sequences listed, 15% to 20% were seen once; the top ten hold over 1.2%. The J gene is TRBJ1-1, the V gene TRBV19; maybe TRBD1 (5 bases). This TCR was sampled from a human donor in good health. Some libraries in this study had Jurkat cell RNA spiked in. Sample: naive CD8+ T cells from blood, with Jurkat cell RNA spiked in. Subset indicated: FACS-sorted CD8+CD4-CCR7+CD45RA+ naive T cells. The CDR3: CASTVQGLRGTEAFF. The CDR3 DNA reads TGTGCCAGTACGGTCCAGGGTTTGAGGGGAACTGAAGCTTTCTTT.